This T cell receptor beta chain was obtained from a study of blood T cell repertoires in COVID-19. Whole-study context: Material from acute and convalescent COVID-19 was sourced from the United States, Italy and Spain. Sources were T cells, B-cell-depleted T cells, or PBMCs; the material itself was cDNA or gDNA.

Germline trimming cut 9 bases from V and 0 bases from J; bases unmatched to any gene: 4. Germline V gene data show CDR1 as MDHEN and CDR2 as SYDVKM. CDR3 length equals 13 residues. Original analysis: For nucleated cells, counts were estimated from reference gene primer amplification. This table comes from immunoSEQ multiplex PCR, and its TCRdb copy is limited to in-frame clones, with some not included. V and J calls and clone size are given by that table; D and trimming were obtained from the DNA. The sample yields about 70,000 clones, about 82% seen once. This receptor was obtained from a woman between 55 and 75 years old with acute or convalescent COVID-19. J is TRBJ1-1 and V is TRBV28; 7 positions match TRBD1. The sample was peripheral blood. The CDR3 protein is CASSGQMNTEAFF. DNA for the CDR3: TGTGCCAGTTCGGGACAGATGAACACTGAAGCTTTCTTT.